This T cell receptor beta chain was recovered during a study of T cells in Graves' hyperthyroidism and ophthalmopathy. Study observations and caveats: Patients with ophthalmopathy were separated from those with stable hyperthyroidism by a 13 V-J model. Ophthalmopathy was identified by the model a median approximately 6.9 months ahead of onset. Blood held most thyroid clonotypes expanded above 0.001 frequency.

A lack of ophthalmopathy progression within 18 months defined stable Graves' hyperthyroidism. Worth noting for this clonotype: Its antigen is still unknown.

The source material, RNA transcripts, was used to amplify TCR beta CDR3 regions. TCR CDR3 underwent first-round RT-PCR with the HTBI primer set. TCRdb itself ran the multiplex PCR reads through MiXCR, one entry per CDR3 protein. The profile covers more than 40,000 distinct CDR3 sequences, with roughly 50% appearing a single time and roughly 32% taken by the ten largest. The TCR comes from a woman in her forties or fifties with Graves' hyperthyroidism. Material: peripheral blood or thyroid tissue (not recorded which).

In DNA, the CDR3 is TGTGCCAGCTCAGACAGACAGGGAGTAGAGGCTTTCTTT. This gives the protein CASSDRQGVEAFF. The chain has TRBV2 and TRBJ1-1; 7 nucleotides agree with TRBD1. Germline CDR1 is SNHLY and CDR2 is FYNNEI. V lost 8 bases, J lost 11 bases, and 14 bases stayed unmatched. CDR3 length equals 13 residues. Based on the CDR3 plus reference TRBV2 and TRBJ1-1, the full variable domain is EPEVTQTPSHQVTQMGQEVILRCVPISNHLYFYWYRQILGQKVEFLVSFYNNEISEKSEIFDDQFSVERPDGSNFTLKIRSTKLEDSAMYFCASSDRQGVEAFFGQGTRLTVV.